This entry describes one TCR beta chain. The data stem from a study of cytomegalovirus exposure and HLA in healthy donors. The PCR had 60 Vbeta and 13 Jbeta primers. Only in-frame clones appear in the TCRdb table, and some are missing; sequencing was by immunoSEQ multiplex PCR. The table has over 150,000 clones, roughly four fifths seen once; the top ten hold approximately 3%. The CDR3 is made up of 16 amino acids. Germline-derived CDR1 and CDR2 are LNHDA and SQIVND (reference sequence). Trimming left V 6 bases short and J 0 bases short, with 15 bases between. This TCR derives from a woman aged 25-40 years in good health and CMV-seropositive. The specimen sequenced was PBMCs. This chain uses TRBV19 with TRBJ1-3; a possible D gene is TRBD1 (5 bases). This chain's CDR3 is CASRDLQGPSGNTIYF. CDR3 sequence (DNA): TGTGCCAGTAGAGATCTTCAGGGCCCCTCTGGAAACACCATATATTTT.